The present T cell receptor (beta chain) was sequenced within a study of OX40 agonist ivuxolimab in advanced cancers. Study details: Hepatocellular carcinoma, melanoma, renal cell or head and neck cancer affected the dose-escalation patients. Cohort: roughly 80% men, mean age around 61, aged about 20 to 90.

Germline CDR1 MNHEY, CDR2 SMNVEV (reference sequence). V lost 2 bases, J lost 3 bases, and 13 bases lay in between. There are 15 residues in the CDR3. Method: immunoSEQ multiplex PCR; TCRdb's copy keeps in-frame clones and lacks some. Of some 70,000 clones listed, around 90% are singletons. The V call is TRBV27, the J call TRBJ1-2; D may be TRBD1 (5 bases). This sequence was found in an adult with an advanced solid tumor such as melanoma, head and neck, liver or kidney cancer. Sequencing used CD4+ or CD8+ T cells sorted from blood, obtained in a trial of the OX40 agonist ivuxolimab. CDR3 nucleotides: TGTGCCAGCAGTTTAAGGCGGGGGTATGACTATGGCTACACCTTC. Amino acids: CASSLRRGYDYGYTF.